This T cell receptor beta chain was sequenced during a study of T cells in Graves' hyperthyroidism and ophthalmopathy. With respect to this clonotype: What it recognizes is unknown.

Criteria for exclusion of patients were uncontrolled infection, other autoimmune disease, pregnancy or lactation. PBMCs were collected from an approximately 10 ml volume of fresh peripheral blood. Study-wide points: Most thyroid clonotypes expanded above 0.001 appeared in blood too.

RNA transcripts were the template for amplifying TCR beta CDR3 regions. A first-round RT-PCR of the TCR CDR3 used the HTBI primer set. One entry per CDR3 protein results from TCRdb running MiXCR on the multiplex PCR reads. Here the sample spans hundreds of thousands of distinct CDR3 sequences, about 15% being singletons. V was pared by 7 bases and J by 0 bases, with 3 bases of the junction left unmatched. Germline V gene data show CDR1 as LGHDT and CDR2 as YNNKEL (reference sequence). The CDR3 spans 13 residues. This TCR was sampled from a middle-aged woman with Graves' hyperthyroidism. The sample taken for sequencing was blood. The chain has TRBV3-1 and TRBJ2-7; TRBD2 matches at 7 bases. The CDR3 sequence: CASKQRDSYEQYF. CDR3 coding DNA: TGTGCCAGCAAGCAGCGGGACTCCTACGAGCAGTACTTC.